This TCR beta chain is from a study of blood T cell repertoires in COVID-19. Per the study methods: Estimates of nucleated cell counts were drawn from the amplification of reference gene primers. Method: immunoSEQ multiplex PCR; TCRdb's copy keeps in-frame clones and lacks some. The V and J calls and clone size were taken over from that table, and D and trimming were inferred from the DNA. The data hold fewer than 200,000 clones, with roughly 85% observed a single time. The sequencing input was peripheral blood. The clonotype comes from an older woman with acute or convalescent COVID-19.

The CDR3 sequence: CASSLTGTGISNTEAFF. For the CDR3, the DNA is TGTGCCAGCAGCTTAACCGGGACAGGGATATCGAACACTGAAGCTTTCTTT. The J gene is TRBJ1-1, the V gene TRBV7-8; TRBD1 aligns across 9 bases. The CDR3 loop spans 17 amino acids. V gave up 2 bases and J gave up 1 base; unmatched junction bases: 8. Germline CDR1 SGHVS, CDR2 FQNEAQ.